This is a list of T cell receptor beta chains from one sample in a study of cytomegalovirus exposure and HLA in healthy donors. The assay was immunoSEQ multiplex PCR, and TCRdb's table has in-frame clones only and misses some. The sample has roughly 200,000 clones, about 83% seen once. The material sequenced was PBMCs. These receptors all come from a man aged 40-50 years in good health and CMV-seropositive. Both conserved end residues are part of each CDR3. The D gene is left open where the match is weak. Size is stated for part of the rows, as once, few or many counts, or as a class when the clone is expanded.

J gene: TRBJ1-5; V gene: TRBV4-2; clone size: few; D gene: NA; CDR3 protein: CASSQDLRGGNQPQHF; CDR3 DNA: TGTGCCAGCAGCCAAGATTTGCGGGGTGGCAATCAGCCCCAGCATTTT
J gene: TRBJ2-1; V gene: TRBV27; clone size: NA; D gene: TRBD2; CDR3 protein: CASSLSRTSGRYNEQFF; CDR3 DNA: TGTGCCAGCAGTTTATCCAGGACTAGCGGGAGGTACAATGAGCAGTTCTTC
J gene: TRBJ1-5; V gene: TRBV30; clone size: NA; D gene: NA; CDR3 protein: CAWSVRGRGQPQHF; CDR3 DNA: TGTGCCTGGAGTGTACGGGGGAGAGGACAGCCCCAGCATTTT
J gene: TRBJ2-3; V gene: TRBV5-1; clone size: NA; D gene: NA; CDR3 protein: CATQIDSTDTQYF; CDR3 DNA: TGCGCCACACAGATTGATTCCACAGATACGCAGTATTTT
J gene: TRBJ2-3; V gene: TRBV7-3; clone size: NA; D gene: NA; CDR3 protein: CASSLTLRGTDTQYF; CDR3 DNA: TGTGCCAGCAGCTTAACTCTACGAGGCACAGATACGCAGTATTTT
J gene: TRBJ2-7; V gene: TRBV28; clone size: once; D gene: TRBD2; CDR3 protein: CASKPSWGGFSAGQYF; CDR3 DNA: TGTGCCAGCAAACCATCCTGGGGGGGTTTTTCGGCGGGGCAGTACTTC
J gene: TRBJ1-3; V gene: TRBV5-4; clone size: NA; D gene: TRBD1; CDR3 protein: CASSLGQGASGNTIYF; CDR3 DNA: TGTGCCAGCAGCTTGGGACAGGGGGCTTCTGGAAACACCATATATTTT
J gene: TRBJ1-2; V gene: TRBV19; clone size: NA; D gene: NA; CDR3 protein: CASSIGGAAQFYGYTF; CDR3 DNA: TGTGCCAGTAGTATTGGGGGGGCAGCACAATTCTATGGCTACACCTTC
J gene: TRBJ1-1; V gene: TRBV27; clone size: NA; D gene: NA; CDR3 protein: CASRGGAETEAFF; CDR3 DNA: TGTGCCAGCAGGGGAGGGGCGGAGACTGAAGCTTTCTTT
J gene: TRBJ1-1; V gene: TRBV7-9; clone size: NA; D gene: TRBD1; CDR3 protein: CASSLPGGEAFF; CDR3 DNA: TGTGCCAGCAGCTTACCAGGGGGCGAGGCTTTCTTT
J gene: TRBJ2-3; V gene: TRBV2; clone size: NA; D gene: TRBD2; CDR3 protein: CASTKTSGSRTDTQYF; CDR3 DNA: TGTGCCAGCACCAAGACTAGCGGGAGCCGAACAGATACGCAGTATTTT
J gene: TRBJ2-7; V gene: TRBV6-6; clone size: NA; D gene: NA; CDR3 protein: CASSYADSSSYEQYF; CDR3 DNA: TGTGCCAGCAGTTACGCGGACAGTAGCTCCTACGAGCAGTACTTC
J gene: TRBJ2-5; V gene: TRBV7-9; clone size: NA; D gene: NA; CDR3 protein: CASSLEGRYQETQYF; CDR3 DNA: TGTGCCAGCAGTCTGGAGGGGCGGTACCAAGAGACCCAGTACTTC
J gene: TRBJ2-5; V gene: TRBV5-4; clone size: NA; D gene: NA; CDR3 protein: CASSAGKPVQETQYF; CDR3 DNA: TGTGCCAGCAGCGCCGGGAAACCAGTTCAAGAGACCCAGTACTTC
J gene: TRBJ2-5; V gene: TRBV6-5; clone size: NA; D gene: TRBD1; CDR3 protein: CASSSDRAQETQYF; CDR3 DNA: TGTGCCAGCAGTTCGGACAGGGCCCAAGAGACCCAGTACTTC
J gene: TRBJ1-3; V gene: TRBV9; clone size: once; D gene: TRBD1; CDR3 protein: CASRRQGSGNTIYF; CDR3 DNA: TGTGCCAGCAGACGACAGGGGTCTGGAAACACCATATATTTT
J gene: TRBJ1-1; V gene: TRBV5-1; clone size: NA; D gene: TRBD1; CDR3 protein: CASSLEQGASLNTEAFF; CDR3 DNA: TGCGCCAGCAGCTTGGAACAGGGGGCGTCCCTGAACACTGAAGCTTTCTTT
J gene: TRBJ2-6; V gene: TRBV7-9; clone size: few; D gene: TRBD2; CDR3 protein: CASTSTSGRGIGANVLTF; CDR3 DNA: TGTGCCAGCACCTCAACTAGCGGGAGGGGGATTGGGGCCAACGTCCTGACTTTC
J gene: TRBJ1-2; V gene: TRBV9; clone size: NA; D gene: TRBD1; CDR3 protein: CASSQLGGGYYGYTF; CDR3 DNA: TGTGCCAGCAGCCAGCTAGGGGGCGGCTACTATGGCTACACCTTC
J gene: TRBJ1-2; V gene: TRBV19; clone size: NA; D gene: NA; CDR3 protein: CARLYTGTSGYTF; CDR3 DNA: TGTGCCAGACTTTATACGGGTACAAGTGGCTACACCTTC
J gene: TRBJ1-2; V gene: TRBV18; clone size: NA; D gene: TRBD1; CDR3 protein: CASSPDREIYGYTF; CDR3 DNA: TGTGCCAGCTCACCAGACAGGGAAATCTATGGCTACACCTTC
J gene: TRBJ1-4; V gene: TRBV9; clone size: NA; D gene: NA; CDR3 protein: CASSVGGGGGGNEKLFF; CDR3 DNA: TGTGCCAGCAGCGTAGGGGGTGGAGGGGGGGGAAATGAAAAACTGTTTTTT
J gene: TRBJ1-5; V gene: TRBV9; clone size: NA; D gene: NA; CDR3 protein: CASGAGVSQPQHF; CDR3 DNA: TGTGCCAGCGGAGCCGGGGTGAGTCAGCCCCAGCATTTT